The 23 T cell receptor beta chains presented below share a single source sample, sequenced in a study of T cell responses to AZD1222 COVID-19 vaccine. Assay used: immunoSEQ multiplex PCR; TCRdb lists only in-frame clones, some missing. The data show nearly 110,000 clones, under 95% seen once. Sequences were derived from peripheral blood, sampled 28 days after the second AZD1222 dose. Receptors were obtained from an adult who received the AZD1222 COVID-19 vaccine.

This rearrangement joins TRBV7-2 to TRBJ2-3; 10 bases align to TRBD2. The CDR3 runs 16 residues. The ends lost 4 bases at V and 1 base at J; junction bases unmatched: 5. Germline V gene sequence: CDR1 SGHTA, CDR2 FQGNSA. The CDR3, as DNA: TGTGCCAGCAGCTACCTAGCGGGGGCGGGCACAGATACGCAGTATTTT. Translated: CASSYLAGAGTDTQYF.

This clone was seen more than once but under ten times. The CDR3 nucleotides are TGTGCCAGCAGTGACAGGGGGGAACTGTTTTTT. Translated, it gives CASSDRGELFF. The V gene is TRBV28, the J gene TRBJ1-4, with TRBD1 matching 9 bases. The V segment lost 5 bases and the J segment 12 bases; nucleotides outside the gene matches: 1. Germline assignment: CDR1 MDHEN and CDR2 SYDVKM. This CDR3 has 11 amino acids. The full variable domain, with the rest looked up from reference TRBV28 and TRBJ1-4, is DVKVTQSSRYLVKRTGEKVFLECVQDMDHENMFWYRQDPGLGLRLIYFSYDVKMKEKGDIPEGYSVSREKKERFSLILESASTNQTSMYLCASSDRGELFFGSGTQLSVL.

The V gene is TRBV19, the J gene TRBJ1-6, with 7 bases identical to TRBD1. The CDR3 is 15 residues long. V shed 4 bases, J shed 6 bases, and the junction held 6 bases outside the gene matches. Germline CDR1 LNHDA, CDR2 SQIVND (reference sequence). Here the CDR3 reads CASSNTGQLNSPLHF. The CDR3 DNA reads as TGTGCCAGTAGTAACACGGGACAGCTTAATTCACCCCTCCACTTT. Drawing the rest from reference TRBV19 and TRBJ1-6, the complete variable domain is DGGITQSPKYLFRKEGQNVTLSCEQNLNHDAMYWYRQDPGQGLRLIYYSQIVNDFQKGDIAEGYSVSREKKESFPLTVTSAQKNPTAFYLCASSNTGQLNSPLHFGNGTRLTVT.

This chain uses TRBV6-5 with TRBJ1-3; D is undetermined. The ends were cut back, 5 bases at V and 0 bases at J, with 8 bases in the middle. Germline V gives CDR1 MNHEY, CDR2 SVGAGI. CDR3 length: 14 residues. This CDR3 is CASSQQSSGNTIYF. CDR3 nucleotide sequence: TGTGCCAGCAGTCAACAGAGCTCTGGAAACACCATATATTTT.

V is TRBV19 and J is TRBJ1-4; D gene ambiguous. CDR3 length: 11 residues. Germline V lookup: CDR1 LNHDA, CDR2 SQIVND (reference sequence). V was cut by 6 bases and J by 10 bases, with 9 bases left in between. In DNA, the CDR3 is TGTGCCAGTAGGGGGATGAGAAAACTGTTTTTT. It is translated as CASRGMRKLFF.

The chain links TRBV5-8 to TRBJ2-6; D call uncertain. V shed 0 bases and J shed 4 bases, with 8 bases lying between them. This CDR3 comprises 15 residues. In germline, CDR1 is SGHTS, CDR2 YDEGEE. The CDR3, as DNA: TGTGCCAGCAGCTTGGGGCAATCCGGGGCCAACGTCCTGACTTTC. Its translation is CASSLGQSGANVLTF.

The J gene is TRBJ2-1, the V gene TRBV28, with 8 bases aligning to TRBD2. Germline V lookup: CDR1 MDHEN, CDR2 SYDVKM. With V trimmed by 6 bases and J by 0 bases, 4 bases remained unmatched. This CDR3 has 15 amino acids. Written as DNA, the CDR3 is TGTGCCAGCAGCGTGAGCGGGAGCTCCTACAATGAGCAGTTCTTC. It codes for CASSVSGSSYNEQFF.

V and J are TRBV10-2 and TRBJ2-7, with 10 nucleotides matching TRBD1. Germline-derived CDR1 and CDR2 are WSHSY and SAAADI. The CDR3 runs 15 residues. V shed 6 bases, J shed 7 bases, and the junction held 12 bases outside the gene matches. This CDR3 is CASRDRGSTMLEQYF. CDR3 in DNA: TGCGCCAGCAGGGACAGGGGGAGTACGATGTTGGAGCAGTACTTC.

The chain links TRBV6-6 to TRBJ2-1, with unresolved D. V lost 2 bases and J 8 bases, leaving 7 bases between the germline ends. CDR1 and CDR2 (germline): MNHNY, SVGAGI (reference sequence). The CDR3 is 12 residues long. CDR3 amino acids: CASSYRWDEQFF. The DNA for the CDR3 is TGTGCCAGCAGTTACAGGTGGGATGAGCAGTTCTTC.

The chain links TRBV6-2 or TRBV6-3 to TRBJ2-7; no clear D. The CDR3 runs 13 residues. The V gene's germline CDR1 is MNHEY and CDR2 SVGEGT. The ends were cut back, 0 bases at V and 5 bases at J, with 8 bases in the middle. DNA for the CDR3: TGTGCCAGCAGTTACTCTCACGGTGACGAGCAGTACTTC. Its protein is CASSYSHGDEQYF.

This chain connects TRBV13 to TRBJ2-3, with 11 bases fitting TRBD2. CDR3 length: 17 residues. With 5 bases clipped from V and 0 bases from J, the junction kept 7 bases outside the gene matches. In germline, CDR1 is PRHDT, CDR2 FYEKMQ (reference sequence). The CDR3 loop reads CASSRGLAVLSTDTQYF. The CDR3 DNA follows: TGTGCCAGCAGCCGGGGACTAGCGGTCCTTAGCACAGATACGCAGTATTTT.

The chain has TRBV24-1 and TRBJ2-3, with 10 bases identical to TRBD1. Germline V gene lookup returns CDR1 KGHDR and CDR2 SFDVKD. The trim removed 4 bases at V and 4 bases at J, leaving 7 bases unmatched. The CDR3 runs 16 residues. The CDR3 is CATSDPGQGGSDTQYF. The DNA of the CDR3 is TGTGCCACCAGTGACCCCGGACAGGGGGGATCAGATACGCAGTATTTT.

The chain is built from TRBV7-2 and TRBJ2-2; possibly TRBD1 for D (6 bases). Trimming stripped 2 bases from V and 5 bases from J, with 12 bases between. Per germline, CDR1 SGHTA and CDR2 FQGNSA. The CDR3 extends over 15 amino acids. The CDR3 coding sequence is TGTGCCAGCAGCTTAATGCAGGGGCTAACCGGGGAGCTGTTTTTT. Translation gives CASSLMQGLTGELFF.

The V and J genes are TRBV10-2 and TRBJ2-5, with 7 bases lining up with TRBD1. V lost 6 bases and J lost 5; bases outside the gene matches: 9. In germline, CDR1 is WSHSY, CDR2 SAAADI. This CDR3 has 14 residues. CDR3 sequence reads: CASRGQDRWETQYF. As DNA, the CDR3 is TGCGCCAGCAGAGGACAGGACAGGTGGGAGACCCAGTACTTC.

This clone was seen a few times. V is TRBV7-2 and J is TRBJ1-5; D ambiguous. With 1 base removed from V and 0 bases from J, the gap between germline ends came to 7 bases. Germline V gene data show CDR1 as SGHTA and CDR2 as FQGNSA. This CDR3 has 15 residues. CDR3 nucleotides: TGTGCCAGCAGCTTAGAGTACAATAGCAATCAGCCCCAGCATTTT. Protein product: CASSLEYNSNQPQHF.

CDR3 sequence reads: CASRRDNEQFF. Written as DNA, the CDR3 is TGTGCCAGCCGAAGGGACAATGAGCAGTTCTTC. This rearrangement joins TRBV18 to TRBJ2-1; D not certain. V was pared by 8 bases and J by 5 bases, with 7 bases between. Germline lookup yields CDR1 KGHSH and CDR2 LQKENI. The CDR3 loop spans 11 amino acids.

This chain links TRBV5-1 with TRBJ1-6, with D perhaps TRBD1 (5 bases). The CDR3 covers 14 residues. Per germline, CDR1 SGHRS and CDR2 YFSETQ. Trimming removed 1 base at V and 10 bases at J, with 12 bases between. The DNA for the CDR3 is TGCGCCAGCAGCTTGTGGGGGGAAGACTCACCCCTCCACTTT. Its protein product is CASSLWGEDSPLHF.

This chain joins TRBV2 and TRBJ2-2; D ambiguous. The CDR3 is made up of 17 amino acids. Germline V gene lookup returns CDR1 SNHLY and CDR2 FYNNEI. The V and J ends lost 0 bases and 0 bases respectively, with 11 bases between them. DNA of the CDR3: TGTGCCAGCAGTGAAGCCCCCTTCCCGCCGAACACCGGGGAGCTGTTTTTT. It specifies CASSEAPFPPNTGELFF.

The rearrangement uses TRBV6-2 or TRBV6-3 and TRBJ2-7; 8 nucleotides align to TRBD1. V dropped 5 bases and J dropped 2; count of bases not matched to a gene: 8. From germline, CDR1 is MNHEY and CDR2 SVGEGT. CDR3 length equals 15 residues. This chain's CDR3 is CASSDGQGLAYEQYF. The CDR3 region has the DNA TGTGCCAGCAGTGACGGACAGGGTCTGGCCTACGAGCAGTACTTC.

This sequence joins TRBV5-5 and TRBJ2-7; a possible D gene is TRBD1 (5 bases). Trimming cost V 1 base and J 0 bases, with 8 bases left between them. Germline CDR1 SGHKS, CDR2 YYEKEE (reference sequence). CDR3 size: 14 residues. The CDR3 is CASSLSGSSYEQYF. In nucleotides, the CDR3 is TGTGCCAGCAGCTTGTCAGGGTCCTCCTACGAGCAGTACTTC.

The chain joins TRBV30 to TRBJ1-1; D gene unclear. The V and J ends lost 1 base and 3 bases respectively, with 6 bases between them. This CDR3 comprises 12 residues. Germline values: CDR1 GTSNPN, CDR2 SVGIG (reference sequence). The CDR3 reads CAWSGSYTEAFF. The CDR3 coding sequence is TGTGCCTGGAGTGGGAGTTACACTGAAGCTTTCTTT.

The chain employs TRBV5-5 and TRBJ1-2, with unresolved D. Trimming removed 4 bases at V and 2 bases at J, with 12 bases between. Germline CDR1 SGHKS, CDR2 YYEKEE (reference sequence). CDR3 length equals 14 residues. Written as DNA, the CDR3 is TGTGCCAGCAGCGCCCTGAGGGCCAACTATGGCTACACCTTC. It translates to CASSALRANYGYTF. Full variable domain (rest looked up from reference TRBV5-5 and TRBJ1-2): DAGVTQSPTHLIKTRGQQVTLRCSPISGHKSVSWYQQVLGQGPQFIFQYYEKEERGRGNFPDRFSARQFPNYSSELNVNALLLGDSALYLCASSALRANYGYTFGSGTRLTVV.

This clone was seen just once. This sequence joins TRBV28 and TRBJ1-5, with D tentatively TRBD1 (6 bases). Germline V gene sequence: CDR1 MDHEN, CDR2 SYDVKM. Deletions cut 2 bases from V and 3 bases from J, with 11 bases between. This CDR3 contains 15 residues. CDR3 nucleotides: TGTGCCAGCAGTTTAGCCCGGGACAACAATCAGCCCCAGCATTTT. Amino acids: CASSLARDNNQPQHF.